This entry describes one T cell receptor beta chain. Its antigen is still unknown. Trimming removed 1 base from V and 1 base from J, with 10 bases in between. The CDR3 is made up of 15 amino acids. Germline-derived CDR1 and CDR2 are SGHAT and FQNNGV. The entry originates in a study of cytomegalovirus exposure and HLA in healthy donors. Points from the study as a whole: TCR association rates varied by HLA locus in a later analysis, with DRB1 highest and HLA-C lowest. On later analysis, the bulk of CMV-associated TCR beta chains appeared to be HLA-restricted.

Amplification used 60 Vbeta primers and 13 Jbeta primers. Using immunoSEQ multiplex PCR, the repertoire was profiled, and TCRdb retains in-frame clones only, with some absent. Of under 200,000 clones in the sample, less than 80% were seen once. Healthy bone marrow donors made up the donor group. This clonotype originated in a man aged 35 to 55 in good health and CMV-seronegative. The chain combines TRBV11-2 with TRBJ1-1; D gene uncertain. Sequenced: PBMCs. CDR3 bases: TGTGCCAGCAGCTTAGTAACAACAGAGAACACTGAAGCTTTCTTT. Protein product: CASSLVTTENTEAFF.